The 23 T cell receptor beta chains reported below all come from one sample, sequenced in a study of blood T cells in healthy people across ages. With a J-beta primer mix and a sample-barcoded 5' primer, a second PCR ran 7 to 11 cycles. TCRdb fed the 5' RACE reads into MiXCR, producing one record per CDR3 protein. The sample has fewer than 2,000,000 distinct CDR3 sequences, roughly 32% seen once. Material: blood. The receptors come from a woman aged 25 to 39 in good health.

This clonotype showed up just a few times. The chain couples TRBV27 to TRBJ2-7, with 8 bases that match TRBD1. The germline CDR1 and CDR2 sequences are MNHEY and SMNVEV (reference sequence). The ends lost 4 bases at V and 2 bases at J; junction bases unmatched: 7. The CDR3 has 15 amino acids. The CDR3 region has the DNA TGTGCCAGCAGTTCTCCAGGGGGCCGTGCCTACGAGCAGTACTTC. Its protein is CASSSPGGRAYEQYF.

In this sample, this clonotype turned up a few times. This rearrangement joins TRBV6-6 to TRBJ2-7, with TRBD2 matching 7 bases. Germline V CDR1 and CDR2: MNHNY, SVGAGI (reference sequence). This CDR3 region has 15 residues. V shed 5 bases, J shed 2 bases, and the junction held 9 bases outside the gene matches. CDR3 loop: CASSVGGAGPYEQYF. The CDR3 nucleotides are TGTGCCAGCAGTGTGGGCGGAGCGGGGCCCTACGAGCAGTACTTC.

This clonotype was detected a few times. The chain carries TRBV3-1 and TRBJ1-1; D is perhaps TRBD1 (6 bases). Germline CDR1 is LGHDT and CDR2 is YNNKEL (reference sequence). The CDR3 consists of 15 residues. Trimming removed 1 base from V and 6 bases from J, with 15 bases in between. The CDR3 region has the DNA TGTGCCAGCAGCCAAGCTTGGGGCAGGGGAGCTGAAGCTTTCTTT. Residues: CASSQAWGRGAEAFF.

Worth noting for this clonotype: A single base separates this from a much larger clone, so it may be a read error. The chain has TRBV29-1 and TRBJ2-3; no reliable D call. This CDR3 comprises 11 residues. Germline lookup yields CDR1 SQVTM and CDR2 ANQGSEA. In DNA form, the CDR3 reads TGCAGCGTTGGTCCAGCAGATATGCAGTATTTT. As protein: CSVGPADMQYF.

A single count supports this clonotype. The chain employs TRBV28 and TRBJ1-2; D may be TRBD1 (5 bases). Trimming shortened V by 3 bases and J by 6 bases, and 11 bases separated the two germline ends. The CDR3 is 13 residues long. Germline CDR1 and CDR2: MDHEN and SYDVKM. The CDR3 loop is CASSFSREDGYTF. For the CDR3, the DNA is TGTGCCAGCAGTTTCTCCAGGGAAGATGGCTACACCTTC.

V gene TRBV20-1 combines with J gene TRBJ2-3, with 14 bases fitting TRBD2. CDR1 is DFQATT, CDR2 SNEGSKA, per germline (reference sequence). The CDR3 length is 15 residues. V was clipped by 0 bases and J by 6 bases; unmatched bases: 2. CDR3 in amino acids: CSARDGTSGGDTQYF. The CDR3 DNA follows: TGCAGTGCTAGAGATGGGACTAGCGGGGGTGATACGCAGTATTTT.

This chain links TRBV6-2 or TRBV6-3 with TRBJ2-7, with D possibly TRBD2 on 7 matching bases. Germline assignment: CDR1 MNHEY and CDR2 SVGEGT. Trimming took 2 bases from V and 2 from J, leaving 16 bases between them. CDR3 length: 16 amino acids. This CDR3 reads CASSYGRGGVTYEQYF. The CDR3 DNA is TGTGCCAGCAGTTACGGAAGGGGGGGAGTGACCTACGAGCAGTACTTC.

The V call is TRBV3-1, the J call TRBJ2-5; 12 nucleotides align to TRBD2. The V gene end was trimmed by 1 base and the J gene end by 5 bases; junction bases not matched to a gene: 5. The length of the CDR3 is 16 residues. CDR1 LGHDT and CDR2 YNNKEL come from the germline V gene (reference sequence). The CDR3 region is CASSQGPGLAGETQYF. For the CDR3, the DNA is TGTGCCAGCAGCCAAGGACCGGGACTAGCGGGCGAGACCCAGTACTTC.

V and J are TRBV10-3 and TRBJ2-3; D is possibly TRBD1 (6 bases). Germline V gene data show CDR1 as ENHRY and CDR2 as SYGVKD. With 0 bases removed from V and 4 bases from J, the gap between germline ends came to 11 bases. The CDR3 totals 15 residues. CDR3 protein: CAISESQGSADTQYF. In DNA, the CDR3 is TGTGCCATCAGTGAGTCGCAGGGGTCTGCAGATACGCAGTATTTT.

On this clonotype: This clone may be a read error of a much larger clone one base away. V usage is TRBV20-1 and J usage is TRBJ2-3, with TRBD1 as a possible D gene (6 bases). The V and J ends lost 6 bases and 6 bases respectively, with 19 bases between them. The CDR3 has 14 residues. Germline values: CDR1 DFQATT, CDR2 SNEGSKA (reference sequence). CDR3 DNA sequence: TGCAGTGCACTCAGAGGCCGGCAGGGGGATACGCAGTATTTT. Amino acids: CSALRGRQGDTQYF.

This chain connects TRBV21-1 to TRBJ2-7; TRBD2 is taken as the D call from the table, unchecked against the DNA. TRBV21-1 is a known pseudogene. This CDR3 contains 15 residues. DNA for the CDR3: TGTGCCAGCAGCAAAGTGGGCGGGAGTATCTACGAGCAGTACTTC. This codes for CASSKVGGSIYEQYF.

This clonotype was picked up a small number of times. The chain combines TRBV6-5 with TRBJ2-1; D perhaps matches TRBD2 (6 bases). This CDR3 comprises 15 residues. Trimming stripped 6 bases from V and 0 bases from J, with 12 bases between. Germline V gene lookup returns CDR1 MNHEY and CDR2 SVGAGI. The CDR3 loop reads CASRTSWSSYNEQFF. CDR3 sequence (DNA): TGTGCCAGCAGAACTAGCTGGAGCTCCTACAATGAGCAGTTCTTC.

The V call is TRBV14, the J call TRBJ2-3, with 13 bases identical to TRBD2. The CDR3 is made up of 16 amino acids. V shed 4 bases, J shed 4 bases, and the junction held 5 bases outside the gene matches. Germline lookup yields CDR1 SGHDN and CDR2 FVKESK. CDR3 in DNA: TGTGCCAGCAGCCCGGGACTAGCGGGAACTGCAGATACGCAGTATTTT. Encoded protein: CASSPGLAGTADTQYF.

The rearrangement joins TRBV7-9 to TRBJ2-1, with TRBD2 as a possible D gene (6 bases). V lost 3 bases and J 10 bases, leaving 16 bases between the germline ends. This CDR3 has 14 residues. Germline CDR1 and CDR2: SEHNR and FQNEAQ (reference sequence). The CDR3 DNA follows: TGTGCCAGCAGCTTTAGTCTAGCGCAGGAGGAGCAGTTCTTC. The encoded protein is CASSFSLAQEEQFF.

The chain recombines TRBV28 with TRBJ1-5, with TRBD1 matching over 7 bases. V dropped 3 bases and J dropped 4; count of bases not matched to a gene: 12. The germline V gene encodes CDR1 MDHEN and CDR2 SYDVKM. The CDR3 length is 17 residues. This CDR3 reads CASSFLSTGERNQPQHF. The CDR3 DNA follows: TGTGCCAGCAGTTTCCTCTCCACAGGGGAGCGTAATCAGCCCCAGCATTTT. Filled out from reference TRBV28 and TRBJ1-5, the complete variable domain reads DVKVTQSSRYLVKRTGEKVFLECVQDMDHENMFWYRQDPGLGLRLIYFSYDVKMKEKGDIPEGYSVSREKKERFSLILESASTNQTSMYLCASSFLSTGERNQPQHFGDGTRLSIL.

The CDR3 DNA is TGTGCCACCAGCAGAGATTGGAAGGAGACCCAGTACTTC. Translation: CATSRDWKETQYF. The chain links TRBV15 to TRBJ2-5; no clear D gene. There are 13 residues in the CDR3. Germline V lookup: CDR1 LNHNV, CDR2 YYDKDF (reference sequence). Trimming took 0 bases from V and 5 from J, leaving 7 bases between them.

This clonotype occurred a few times. The chain recombines TRBV10-3 with TRBJ2-7; possible D gene TRBD1, 5 bases. Germline V gene data show CDR1 as ENHRY and CDR2 as SYGVKD. Trimming took 3 bases from V and 3 from J, leaving 6 bases between them. The CDR3 spans 12 residues. The chain's CDR3 is CAISEQDYEQYF. Here the CDR3 DNA reads TGTGCCATCAGTGAACAGGACTACGAGCAGTACTTC.

The chain carries TRBV5-1 and TRBJ2-1; 9 nucleotides agree with TRBD2. Unmatched junction bases numbered 9, after V lost 1 base and J lost 4 bases. The length of the CDR3 is 17 residues. Germline V gene data show CDR1 as SGHRS and CDR2 as YFSETQ. In DNA form, the CDR3 reads TGCGCCAGCAGCTTGTCGGCGAGCGGGGGGTATTACAATGAGCAGTTCTTC. Encoded protein: CASSLSASGGYYNEQFF.

In this sample, this clonotype turned up a few times. Sequence at one end of the junction differs from germline and may be a read error. The chain uses TRBV6-5 and TRBJ2-7; a possible D gene is TRBD2 (6 bases). CDR1 is MNHEY, CDR2 SVGAGI, per germline. This CDR3 has 14 residues. The CDR3 loop reads CASSLQEGSYGQYF. As DNA, the CDR3 is TGTGCCAGCAGCCTACAGGAGGGCTCCTACGGGCAGTACTTC.

This clonotype was counted only a few times. V and J are TRBV28 and TRBJ2-3; D is unresolved. The CDR3 spans 16 residues. V was cut by 4 bases and J by 2 bases, with 16 bases left in between. The V gene's germline CDR1 is MDHEN and CDR2 SYDVKM. CDR3 in DNA: TGTGCCAGCAGTTCCGCCCAGACTGGAAACACAGATACGCAGTATTTT. Its translation is CASSSAQTGNTDTQYF.

This clonotype has more than one count but fewer than ten. The chain uses TRBV3-1 and TRBJ2-1, with D maybe TRBD2 (5 bases). The V and J ends lost 3 bases and 9 bases respectively, with 12 bases between them. CDR3 size: 13 residues. In germline, CDR1 is LGHDT, CDR2 YNNKEL (reference sequence). CDR3 coding DNA: TGTGCCAGCAGCCAGGGTGGGAGCGGTGAGCAGTTCTTC. Translated, it gives CASSQGGSGEQFF.

The chain is built from TRBV30 and TRBJ1-5; 8 nucleotides agree with TRBD1. CDR3 length equals 14 residues. J gave up 5 bases and V 4 bases, and 7 bases lay outside the gene matches. Looked up from germline, CDR1 is GTSNPN and CDR2 is SVGIG (reference sequence). DNA for the CDR3: TGTGCCTGGAATCACAGGGGGAGATATCAGCCCCAGCATTTT. Translation gives CAWNHRGRYQPQHF.

V usage is TRBV28 and J usage is TRBJ2-2, with D possibly matching TRBD2 (8 bases). This CDR3 contains 17 residues. V lost 5 bases, J lost 3 bases, and 19 bases lay in between. Germline loops: CDR1 MDHEN, CDR2 SYDVKM. The CDR3 DNA sequence: TGTGCCAGCAGTCCTGTTGCGGGGGGACAGTACACCGGGGAGCTGTTTTTT. Protein sequence: CASSPVAGGQYTGELFF.